Listed below are T cell receptor beta chains from one sample, sequenced in a study of CD8+ T cells in alopecia areata. TCRdb's table, derived via immunoSEQ multiplex PCR, lists solely in-frame clones and lacks some. In the table there are fewer than 250,000 clones, around 43% of which are singletons. Source: CD4+ T cells sorted from blood, taken at roughly week 38, from a patient treated with tofacitinib. All receptors come from a human donor with alopecia areata. CDR3s include the opening cysteine and the closing phenylalanine or tryptophan. Fields, in order: D gene, J gene, V gene, clone size, CDR3 length, CDR3 protein, CDR3 DNA. A D gene is named only where the DNA matches it firmly. Only some rows state a clone size, as once, few, many or a class for expanded clones.

D gene: TRBD2
J gene: TRBJ2-7
V gene: TRBV5-1
clone size: .
CDR3 length: 14
CDR3 protein: CASSIPHAGGEQYF
CDR3 DNA: TGCGCCAGCAGCATTCCTCATGCGGGGGGCGAGCAGTACTTC

D gene: TRBD2
J gene: TRBJ2-1
V gene: TRBV15
clone size: .
CDR3 length: 16
CDR3 protein: CATSRYVASGTNEQFF
CDR3 DNA: TGTGCCACCAGCAGATACGTTGCTAGCGGGACCAATGAGCAGTTCTTC

D gene: .
J gene: TRBJ2-1
V gene: TRBV10-3
clone size: .
CDR3 length: 14
CDR3 protein: CAISDGFGGNEQFF
CDR3 DNA: TGTGCCATCAGTGATGGGTTCGGCGGGAATGAGCAGTTCTTC

D gene: .
J gene: TRBJ2-3
V gene: TRBV9
clone size: .
CDR3 length: 14
CDR3 protein: CASSKVGSTDTQYF
CDR3 DNA: TGTGCCAGCAGTAAGGTGGGGAGCACAGATACGCAGTATTTT

D gene: .
J gene: TRBJ1-3
V gene: TRBV7-3
clone size: few
CDR3 length: 16
CDR3 protein: CASSLGPIWQGNTIYF
CDR3 DNA: TGTGCCAGCAGCTTAGGGCCGATATGGCAAGGAAACACCATATATTTT

D gene: TRBD1
J gene: TRBJ2-1
V gene: TRBV4-2
clone size: .
CDR3 length: 15
CDR3 protein: CASSQGTGSYNEQFF
CDR3 DNA: TGTGCCAGCAGCCAAGGGACAGGGTCCTACAATGAGCAGTTCTTC

D gene: TRBD2
J gene: TRBJ2-2
V gene: TRBV15
clone size: once
CDR3 length: 15
CDR3 protein: CATSRRDYRAGELFF
CDR3 DNA: TGTGCCACCAGCAGACGGGACTACCGGGCCGGGGAGCTGTTTTTT

D gene: TRBD1
J gene: TRBJ1-1
V gene: TRBV6-6
clone size: few
CDR3 length: 15
CDR3 protein: CASSHRGQGVTEAFF
CDR3 DNA: TGTGCCAGCAGTCACAGGGGACAGGGAGTAACTGAAGCTTTCTTT

D gene: .
J gene: TRBJ2-3
V gene: TRBV29-1
clone size: few
CDR3 length: 13
CDR3 protein: CSVEEGGTDTQYF
CDR3 DNA: TGCAGCGTTGAAGAGGGAGGCACAGATACGCAGTATTTT

D gene: TRBD2
J gene: TRBJ2-2
V gene: TRBV29-1
clone size: few
CDR3 length: 17
CDR3 protein: CSVGAQAAPGGTGELFF
CDR3 DNA: TGCAGCGTTGGAGCACAGGCCGCACCGGGGGGGACCGGGGAGCTGTTTTTT

D gene: .
J gene: TRBJ2-3
V gene: TRBV4-3
clone size: .
CDR3 length: 12
CDR3 protein: CASSIRADTQYF
CDR3 DNA: TGCGCCAGCAGCATCAGGGCAGATACGCAGTATTTT

D gene: .
J gene: TRBJ2-7
V gene: TRBV7-9
clone size: once
CDR3 length: 12
CDR3 protein: CASSLVGAEQYF
CDR3 DNA: TGTGCCAGCAGCTTAGTGGGGGCCGAGCAGTACTTC

D gene: TRBD1
J gene: TRBJ1-1
V gene: TRBV11-1
clone size: .
CDR3 length: 15
CDR3 protein: CASSLDPGGSTEAFF
CDR3 DNA: TGTGCCAGCAGCTTAGATCCAGGGGGAAGCACTGAAGCTTTCTTT

D gene: .
J gene: TRBJ2-3
V gene: TRBV19
clone size: few
CDR3 length: 12
CDR3 protein: CASSSRVYTQYF
CDR3 DNA: TGTGCCAGTAGTAGCAGGGTATACACGCAGTATTTT

D gene: .
J gene: TRBJ2-5
V gene: TRBV4-2
clone size: .
CDR3 length: 13
CDR3 protein: CASSQAMGETQYF
CDR3 DNA: TGTGCCAGCAGCCAAGCAATGGGGGAGACCCAGTACTTC

D gene: .
J gene: TRBJ1-1
V gene: TRBV9
clone size: few
CDR3 length: 14
CDR3 protein: CASSADTGDTEAFF
CDR3 DNA: TGTGCCAGCAGCGCCGATACGGGGGACACTGAAGCTTTCTTT

D gene: .
J gene: TRBJ2-5
V gene: TRBV15
clone size: few
CDR3 length: 17
CDR3 protein: CATSRSKREVGQETQYF
CDR3 DNA: TGTGCCACCAGCAGAAGCAAGAGGGAGGTGGGGCAAGAGACCCAGTACTTC

D gene: .
J gene: TRBJ1-2
V gene: TRBV19
clone size: .
CDR3 length: 14
CDR3 protein: CASSIEGRTIGYTF
CDR3 DNA: TGTGCCAGTAGTATAGAGGGCAGAACTATCGGCTACACCTTC

D gene: TRBD2
J gene: TRBJ2-5
V gene: TRBV7-2
clone size: .
CDR3 length: 12
CDR3 protein: CAVGGSMKTQYF
CDR3 DNA: TGTGCAGTGGGCGGGAGTATGAAGACCCAGTACTTC

D gene: TRBD1
J gene: TRBJ2-2
V gene: TRBV29-1
clone size: .
CDR3 length: 13
CDR3 protein: CSVGNRGLVELFF
CDR3 DNA: TGCAGCGTTGGAAACAGGGGGTTGGTGGAGCTGTTTTTT

D gene: TRBD1
J gene: TRBJ2-7
V gene: TRBV5-1
clone size: .
CDR3 length: 16
CDR3 protein: CASSPRPRDRVYEQYF
CDR3 DNA: TGCGCCAGCAGCCCGCGCCCGCGGGACAGGGTCTACGAGCAGTACTTC

D gene: .
J gene: TRBJ1-2
V gene: TRBV7-9
clone size: .
CDR3 length: 18
CDR3 protein: CASSLAKIKDRSNYGYTF
CDR3 DNA: TGTGCCAGCAGCTTAGCGAAGATAAAGGACCGCTCTAACTATGGCTACACCTTC

D gene: TRBD2
J gene: TRBJ2-5
V gene: TRBV7-9
clone size: .
CDR3 length: 17
CDR3 protein: CASSPPPQRDEQETQYF
CDR3 DNA: TGTGCCAGCAGCCCTCCCCCGCAGCGGGATGAGCAAGAGACCCAGTACTTC

D gene: .
J gene: TRBJ2-7
V gene: TRBV23-1
clone size: few
CDR3 length: 14
CDR3 protein: CASSQYGGRWEQYF
CDR3 DNA: TGCGCCAGCAGTCAATACGGCGGACGATGGGAGCAGTACTTC

D gene: TRBD2
J gene: TRBJ2-1
V gene: TRBV5-1
clone size: once
CDR3 length: 17
CDR3 protein: CASSAGLAEPPYNEQFF
CDR3 DNA: TGCGCCAGCAGCGCGGGACTAGCGGAACCCCCCTACAATGAGCAGTTCTTC

D gene: TRBD1
J gene: TRBJ1-3
V gene: TRBV30
clone size: .
CDR3 length: 16
CDR3 protein: CAWRMGIGTGQPAIYF
CDR3 DNA: TGTGCCTGGAGGATGGGGATAGGGACAGGTCAGCCGGCCATATATTTT